This T cell receptor beta chain is from a study of T cell responses to AZD1222 COVID-19 vaccine. Study-level background: Second doses at about 4 or about 12 weeks were pooled.

In germline, CDR1 is GTSNPN, CDR2 SVGIG (reference sequence). Deletions cut 8 bases from V and 4 bases from J, with 18 bases between. The CDR3 loop spans 13 amino acids. This clone was counted a single time. Using immunoSEQ multiplex PCR, the repertoire was profiled, and TCRdb retains in-frame clones only, with some absent. Of about 140,000 clones listed, 88% were seen once; the top ten hold nearly 3.5%. The TCR sequence derives from an adult in good health. The chain employs TRBV30 and TRBJ2-7; D may be TRBD2 (6 bases). Sequencing used peripheral blood, obtained on day 0 of AZD1222 vaccination. CDR3 nucleotide sequence: TGTGCCGGTACCGGGACTGCGGCATACGAGCAGTACTTC. This gives the protein CAGTGTAAYEQYF.